This T cell receptor (beta chain) appears in the sequencing data of a study of cytomegalovirus exposure and HLA in healthy donors. Deletions cut 5 bases from V and 5 bases from J, with 18 bases between. CDR1 is SEHNR, CDR2 FQNEAQ, per germline (reference sequence). The CDR3 length is 15 residues. PCR employed 60 Vbeta and 13 Jbeta primers. Only in-frame clones appear in the TCRdb table, and some are missing; sequencing was by immunoSEQ multiplex PCR. The profile shows some 180,000 clones, 78% of them singletons. This clone has just one count. The antigen is not known. Findings of the study overall: Among the CMV-associated chains, a few were confirmed in vitro as specific for CMV antigens.

The sequenced sample consisted of PBMCs. V gene TRBV7-9 combines with J gene TRBJ1-1, with D hard to call. The source is a female donor in good health and CMV-seronegative. This chain's CDR3 is CASSPESGRRTEAFF. The CDR3 DNA sequence: TGTGCCAGCAGCCCCGAGTCCGGCCGGAGGACTGAAGCTTTCTTT.